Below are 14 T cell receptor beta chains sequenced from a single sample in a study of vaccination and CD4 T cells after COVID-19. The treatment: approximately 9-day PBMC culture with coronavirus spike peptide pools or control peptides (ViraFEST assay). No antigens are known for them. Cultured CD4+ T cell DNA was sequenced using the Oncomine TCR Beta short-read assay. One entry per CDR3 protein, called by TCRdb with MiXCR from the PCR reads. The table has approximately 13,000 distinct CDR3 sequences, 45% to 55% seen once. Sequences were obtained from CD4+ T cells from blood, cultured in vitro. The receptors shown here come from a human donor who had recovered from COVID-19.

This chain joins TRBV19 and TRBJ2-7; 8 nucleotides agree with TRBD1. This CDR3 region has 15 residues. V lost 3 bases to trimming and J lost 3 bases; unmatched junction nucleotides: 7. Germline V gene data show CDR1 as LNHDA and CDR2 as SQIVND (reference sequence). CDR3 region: CASSIAQGARYEQYF. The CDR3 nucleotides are TGTGCCAGTAGTATCGCCCAGGGGGCGCGCTACGAGCAGTACTTC. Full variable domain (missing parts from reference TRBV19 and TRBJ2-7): DGGITQSPKYLFRKEGQNVTLSCEQNLNHDAMYWYRQDPGQGLRLIYYSQIVNDFQKGDIAEGYSVSREKKESFPLTVTSAQKNPTAFYLCASSIAQGARYEQYFGPGTRLTVT.

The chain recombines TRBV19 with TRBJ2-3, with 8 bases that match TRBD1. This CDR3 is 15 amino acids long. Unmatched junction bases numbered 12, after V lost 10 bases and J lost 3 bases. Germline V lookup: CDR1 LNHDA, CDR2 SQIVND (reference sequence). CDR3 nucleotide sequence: TGTGCCACCAGACAGGGGACGAGTCGGACAGATACGCAGTATTTT. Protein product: CATRQGTSRTDTQYF.

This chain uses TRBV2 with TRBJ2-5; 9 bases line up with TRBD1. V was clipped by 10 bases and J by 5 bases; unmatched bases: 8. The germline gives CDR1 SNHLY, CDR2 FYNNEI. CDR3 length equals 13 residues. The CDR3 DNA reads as TGTGCCACGGAACAGGGGGCGAGGGAGACCCAGTACTTC. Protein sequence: CATEQGARETQYF.

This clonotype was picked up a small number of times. The CDR3 DNA is TGTGCCAGCAGTTACGACAGTTTCAATCAGCCCCAGCATTTT. This encodes CASSYDSFNQPQHF. The chain employs TRBV6-5 and TRBJ1-5; a weak D match, TRBD1 (5 bases). V was pared by 2 bases and J by 3 bases, with 8 bases between. Germline CDR1 and CDR2: MNHEY and SVGAGI. The CDR3 has 14 amino acids.

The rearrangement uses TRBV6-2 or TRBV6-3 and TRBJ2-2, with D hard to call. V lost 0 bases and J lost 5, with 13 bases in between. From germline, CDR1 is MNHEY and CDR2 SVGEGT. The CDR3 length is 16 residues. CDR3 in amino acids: CASSYSRLIGTGELFF. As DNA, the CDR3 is TGTGCCAGCAGTTACTCGAGGCTGATAGGAACCGGGGAGCTGTTTTTT.

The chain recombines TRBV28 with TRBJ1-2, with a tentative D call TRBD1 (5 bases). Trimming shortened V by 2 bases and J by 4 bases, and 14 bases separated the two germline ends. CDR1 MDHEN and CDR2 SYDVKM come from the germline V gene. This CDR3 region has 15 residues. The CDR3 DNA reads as TGTGCCAGCAGTTTAACTCGGGGACGGGGCTATGGCTACACCTTC. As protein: CASSLTRGRGYGYTF.

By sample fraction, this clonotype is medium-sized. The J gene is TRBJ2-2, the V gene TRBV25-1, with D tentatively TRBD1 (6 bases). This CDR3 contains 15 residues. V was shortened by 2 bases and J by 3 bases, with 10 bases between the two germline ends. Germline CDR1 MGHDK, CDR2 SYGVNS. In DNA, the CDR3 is TGTGCCAGCAGTGAACAGGGGCTACACACCGGGGAGCTGTTTTTT. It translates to CASSEQGLHTGELFF.

The CDR3 DNA reads as TGTGCCAGCAGTTTAGCGATGGGAGGTGCAGATACGCAGTATTTT. The encoded protein is CASSLAMGGADTQYF. The genes are TRBV12-3 or TRBV12-4 and TRBJ2-3; D is perhaps TRBD2 (6 bases). This CDR3 has 15 amino acids. Trimming cost V 0 bases and J 4 bases, with 11 bases left between them.

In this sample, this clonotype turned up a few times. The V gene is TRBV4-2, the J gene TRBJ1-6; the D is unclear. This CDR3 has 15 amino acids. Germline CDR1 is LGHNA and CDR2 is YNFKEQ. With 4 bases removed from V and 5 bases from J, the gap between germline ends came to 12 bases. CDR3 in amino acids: CASSLRTGDNSPLHF. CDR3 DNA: TGTGCCAGCAGCCTTAGGACGGGAGATAATTCACCCCTCCACTTT.

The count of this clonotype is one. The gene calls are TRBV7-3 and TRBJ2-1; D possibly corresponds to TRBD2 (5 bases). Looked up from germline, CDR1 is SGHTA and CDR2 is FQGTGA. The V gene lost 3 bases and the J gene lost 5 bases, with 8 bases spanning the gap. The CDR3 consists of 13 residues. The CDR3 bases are TGTGCCAGCAGCTTCGGGGTGAACAATGAGCAGTTCTTC. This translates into CASSFGVNNEQFF.

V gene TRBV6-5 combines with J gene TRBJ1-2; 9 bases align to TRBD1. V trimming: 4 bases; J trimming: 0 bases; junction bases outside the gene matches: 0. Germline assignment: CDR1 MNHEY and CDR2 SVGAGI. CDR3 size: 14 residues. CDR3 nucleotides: TGTGCCAGCAGTTGGGACAGGGCTAACTATGGCTACACCTTC. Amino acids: CASSWDRANYGYTF.

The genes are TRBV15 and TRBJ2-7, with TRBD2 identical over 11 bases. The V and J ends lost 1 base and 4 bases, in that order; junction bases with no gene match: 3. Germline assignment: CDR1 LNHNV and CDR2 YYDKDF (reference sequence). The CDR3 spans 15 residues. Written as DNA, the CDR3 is TGTGCCACCAGCAGAGGCCCTAGCGGGAGGTACGAGCAGTACTTC. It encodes CATSRGPSGRYEQYF.

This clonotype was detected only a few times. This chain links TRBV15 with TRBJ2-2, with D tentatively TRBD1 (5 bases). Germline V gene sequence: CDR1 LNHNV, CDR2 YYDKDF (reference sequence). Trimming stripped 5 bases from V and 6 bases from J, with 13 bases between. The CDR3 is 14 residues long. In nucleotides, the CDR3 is TGTGCCACCAGCCGGACATACCTGGCCGGGGAGCTGTTTTTT. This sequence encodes CATSRTYLAGELFF.

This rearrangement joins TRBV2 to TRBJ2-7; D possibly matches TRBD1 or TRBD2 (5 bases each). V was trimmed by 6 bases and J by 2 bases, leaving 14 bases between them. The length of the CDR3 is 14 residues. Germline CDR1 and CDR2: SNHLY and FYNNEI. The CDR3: CASRGDGTTYEQYF. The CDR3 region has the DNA TGTGCCAGCAGGGGGGACGGTACTACCTACGAGCAGTACTTC.